A selection of T cell receptor beta chains follows, all from one sample in a study of blood T cell repertoires in COVID-19. Data came from immunoSEQ multiplex PCR; TCRdb stores just in-frame clones and leaves some out. This table has some 110,000 clones, approximately 74% appearing once. The sequencing sample was made of peripheral blood. These receptors all come from a man of 80 years or more with COVID-19, enrolled during active disease. Each CDR3 is given with its conserved first and last residue. A D gene is named only where the DNA matches it firmly. Clone size is given for some rows only: seen once, a few or many times, or a class if the clone is expanded.

abundance	j_gene	v_gene	d_gene	CDR3aa	CDR3nt
NA	TRBJ2-5	TRBV19	TRBD2	CASSRRAAGGSKETQYF	TGTGCCAGTAGTAGAAGAGCGGCGGGAGGTTCGAAAGAGACCCAGTACTTC
few	TRBJ2-7	TRBV7-2	NA	CASSFAVRLRGGGEQYF	TGTGCCAGCAGCTTCGCGGTGCGTTTGAGGGGAGGCGGCGAGCAGTACTTC
once	TRBJ2-2	TRBV7-3	TRBD1	CASSLTGTGGNTGELFF	TGTGCCAGCAGCTTAACGGGGACAGGGGGGAACACCGGGGAGCTGTTTTTT
NA	TRBJ1-5	TRBV5-6	NA	CASSLAGGSQPQHF	TGTGCCAGCAGCTTAGCGGGTGGTAGTCAGCCCCAGCATTTT
few	TRBJ2-3	TRBV19	NA	CASSIAGGNPDTQYF	TGTGCCAGTAGTATAGCTGGAGGGAATCCAGATACGCAGTATTTT
medium-sized	TRBJ2-7	TRBV7-2	NA	CASSLEGGGPYEQYF	TGTGCCAGCAGCTTAGAAGGGGGAGGGCCCTACGAGCAGTACTTC
NA	TRBJ1-4	TRBV28	NA	CASSLYNEKLFF	TGTGCCAGCAGTTTGTATAATGAAAAACTGTTTTTT
NA	TRBJ2-5	TRBV5-8	NA	CASSPMTGYVETQYF	TGTGCCAGCAGCCCTATGACAGGATACGTGGAGACCCAGTACTTC
few	TRBJ1-1	TRBV4-3	NA	CASSQDIANTEAFF	TGCGCCAGCAGCCAAGATATAGCAAACACTGAAGCTTTCTTT
NA	TRBJ1-4	TRBV28	TRBD1	CASSTTGGGNEKLFF	TGTGCCAGCAGCACTACAGGGGGGGGTAATGAAAAACTGTTTTTT
few	TRBJ2-5	TRBV5-6	TRBD1	CASWTGDQETQYF	TGTGCCAGCTGGACAGGTGATCAAGAGACCCAGTACTTC
NA	TRBJ1-5	TRBV28	TRBD1	CASSLYHRTGGYNNQPQHF	TGTGCCAGCAGTTTATACCATCGGACAGGGGGCTATAACAATCAGCCCCAGCATTTT
NA	TRBJ2-7	TRBV4-3	TRBD2	CASSQDLIAGGMDEQYF	TGCGCCAGCAGCCAAGACCTGATAGCGGGAGGGATGGACGAGCAGTACTTC
NA	TRBJ2-1	TRBV7-8	NA	CASSPQEGSYNEQFF	TGTGCCAGCAGCCCCCAGGAGGGGTCCTACAATGAGCAGTTCTTC
NA	TRBJ2-1	TRBV18	TRBD2	CASSPGLAGANEQFF	TGTGCCAGCTCACCAGGACTAGCGGGAGCTAATGAGCAGTTCTTC
NA	TRBJ2-7	TRBV7-2	TRBD2	CASSYTRLAGVVYEQYF	TGTGCCAGCAGCTATACTCGACTAGCGGGAGTGGTCTACGAGCAGTACTTC
NA	TRBJ2-1	TRBV4-2	TRBD2	CASSQDPGLAGLSQFF	TGTGCCAGCAGCCAAGATCCCGGGCTAGCGGGATTATCGCAGTTCTTC